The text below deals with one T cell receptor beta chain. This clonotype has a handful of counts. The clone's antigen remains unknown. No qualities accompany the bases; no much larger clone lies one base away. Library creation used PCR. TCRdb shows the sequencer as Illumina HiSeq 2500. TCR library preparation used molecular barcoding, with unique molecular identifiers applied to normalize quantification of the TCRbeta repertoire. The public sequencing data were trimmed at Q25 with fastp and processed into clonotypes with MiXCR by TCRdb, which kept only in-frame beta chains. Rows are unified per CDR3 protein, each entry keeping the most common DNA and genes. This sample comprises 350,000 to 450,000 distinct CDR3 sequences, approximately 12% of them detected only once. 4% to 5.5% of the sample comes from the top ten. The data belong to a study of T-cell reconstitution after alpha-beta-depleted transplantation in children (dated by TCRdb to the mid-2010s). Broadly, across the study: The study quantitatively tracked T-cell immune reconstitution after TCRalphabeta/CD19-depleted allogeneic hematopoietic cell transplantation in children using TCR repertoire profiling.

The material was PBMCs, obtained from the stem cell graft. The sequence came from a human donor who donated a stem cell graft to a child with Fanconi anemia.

The DNA sequence is TGCGCCAGCAGCAATCTAGGGGGCTCCTACACTGAAGCTTTCTTT. Translated, this gives CASSNLGGSYTEAFF. The sequence joins TRBV4-3 to TRBJ1-1; 7 bases in between match TRBD1. The germline V gene specifies LGHNA as CDR1 and YSLEER as CDR2. V is cut back by 5 bases and J by 3 bases, with 9 bases in the junction unmatched. Inclusive of the bounding cysteine and phenylalanine, the CDR3 is 15 residues long. Only CDR3 DNA is held: 45 bases, read in frame from base 1.